Following are 4 T cell receptor beta chains from one sample sequenced in a study of breast tumors, draining lymph nodes, adjacent tissues. In TCRdb, the multiplex PCR reads were re-called with MiXCR into one record per CDR3 protein. The sample carries over 12,000 distinct CDR3 sequences, around 47% recorded once. The sample consisted of tumor-adjacent breast tissue. All receptors come from a female donor with breast cancer. Some clones in this sample may be carry-over from other donors' samples.

This clonotype showed up many times. V usage is TRBV6-6 and J usage is TRBJ2-2, with 10 bases lining up with TRBD2. Germline V lookup: CDR1 MNHNY, CDR2 SVGAGI (reference sequence). CDR3 length: 17 residues. J lost 0 bases, V lost 5 bases, and 6 bases had no gene match. CDR3: CASSSLAGATNTGELFF. The DNA for the CDR3 is TGTGCCAGCAGTAGTCTAGCGGGGGCTACGAACACCGGGGAGCTGTTTTTT.

This clonotype was detected many times. One base away lies a much larger clone, so this may be a sequencing read error. The J gene is TRBJ2-1, the V gene TRBV20-1; D not certain. The CDR3 consists of 11 residues. Germline CDR1 DFQATT, CDR2 SNEGSKA (reference sequence). CDR3 sequence reads: CSATRYNEQSF. CDR3 DNA: TGCAGTGCTACTCGGTACAATGAGCAGTCCTTC.

This sequence joins TRBV7-6 and TRBJ1-6; D is unclear. V lost 5 bases and J lost 7, with 9 bases in between. CDR3 length: 13 residues. Germline V CDR1 and CDR2: SGHVS, FNYEAQ. The CDR3 loop reads CASSQFENSPLHF. The CDR3 nucleotides are TGTGCCAGCAGCCAATTTGAAAATTCACCCCTCCACTTT. Full variable domain (outside the CDR3, taken from reference TRBV7-6 and TRBJ1-6): GAGVSQSPRYKVTKRGQDVALRCDPISGHVSLYWYRQALGQGPEFLTYFNYEAQQDKSGLPNDRFSAERPEGSISTLTIQRTEQRDSAMYRCASSQFENSPLHFGNGTRLTVT.

On this clonotype itself: Likely a read error: the CDR3 ends without its conserved phenylalanine or tryptophan. V gene TRBV27 combines with J gene TRBJ1-5, with unresolved D. Germline CDR1 MNHEY, CDR2 SMNVEV (reference sequence). This CDR3 has 13 amino acids. The CDR3 DNA is TGTGCCAGTAGTTTCCGTAGCAATCAGCCCCAGCATCTT. Translated: CASSFRSNQPQHL.